The subject of this entry is one T cell receptor (beta chain). This record belongs to a study of shared clonotypes between healthy human individuals. CDR3 size: 14 residues. V shed 4 bases and J shed 0 bases, with 7 bases lying between them. CDR1 is KGHSH and CDR2 is LQKENI in the germline V gene. Here immunoSEQ multiplex PCR was the method, and the copy in TCRdb shows in-frame clones only, minus some. Here the sample spans about 2 million clones, roughly 95% being singletons. This receptor was identified in a man younger than 35 in good health. The chain joins TRBV18 to TRBJ1-3; D is possibly TRBD1 (5 bases). Sample: naive CD4+ T cells sorted from blood. Subset specified: CD45RA+ positively selected. In DNA, the CDR3 is TGTGCCAGCTCACGAGGGGTCTCTGGAAACACCATATATTTT. It yields the protein CASSRGVSGNTIYF.